A selection of T cell receptor beta chains follows, all from one sample in a study of blood T cell repertoires in COVID-19. Clones were read by immunoSEQ multiplex PCR, and TCRdb kept only the in-frame ones, dropping some. The sample has tens of thousands of clones; 94% are singletons. Sequenced material: peripheral blood. All receptors come from a human donor with active COVID-19. The donor label of this sample is uncertain. The CDR3 runs from the conserved cysteine through the conserved F or W. D genes are given only for firm matches. Some rows mark clone size as missing; the rest say once, few, many or name a class of expanded clone.

clone size	V gene	J gene	D gene	CDR3 protein	CDR3 DNA
NA	TRBV3-1/TRBV3-2	TRBJ2-7	TRBD1	CASSSGTGFSYYEQYF	TGTGCCAGCAGCTCCGGGACAGGGTTCTCCTACTACGAGCAGTACTTC
once	TRBV24-1	TRBJ1-2	NA	CATSGPRGGYTF	TGTGCCACCAGTGGACCCCGCGGGGGCTACACCTTC
NA	TRBV21-1	TRBJ2-2	NA	CASSTLQGPDTNTGELFF	TGTGCCAGCAGCACCTTACAGGGGCCGGACACGAACACCGGGGAGCTGTTTTTT
NA	TRBV11-1	TRBJ2-1	TRBD2	CASRGLGLNEQFF	TGTGCCAGCAGGGGACTAGGTTTAAATGAGCAGTTCTTC
NA	TRBV19	TRBJ1-1	TRBD1	CASSAGTGYNTEAFF	TGTGCCAGTAGTGCCGGGACAGGGTATAACACTGAAGCTTTCTTT
NA	TRBV18	TRBJ2-2	NA	CASSPLQGMGTGELFF	TGTGCCAGCTCACCACTACAGGGCATGGGCACCGGGGAGCTGTTTTTT
NA	TRBV11-3	TRBJ2-2	TRBD2	CASSSVLAGNTGELFF	TGTGCCAGCAGCTCCGTTCTAGCGGGAAACACCGGGGAGCTGTTTTTT
NA	TRBV5-8	TRBJ2-6	NA	CASSPYLSGANVLTF	TGTGCCAGCAGCCCCTACCTCTCTGGGGCCAACGTCCTGACTTTC
NA	TRBV5-1	TRBJ2-2	NA	CASSLDAPAGELFF	TGCGCCAGCAGCTTGGACGCCCCGGCCGGGGAGCTGTTTTTT
NA	TRBV6-5	TRBJ2-3	TRBD2	CASSFSGRALDTQYF	TGTGCCAGCAGTTTTAGCGGGAGGGCGTTGGATACGCAGTATTTT
NA	TRBV6-5	TRBJ1-5	TRBD1	CASSRQGNSNQPQHF	TGTGCCAGCAGCAGACAGGGGAATAGCAATCAGCCCCAGCATTTT
NA	TRBV28	TRBJ2-6	NA	CASRKGGAGANVLTF	TGTGCCAGCAGAAAAGGGGGGGCTGGGGCCAACGTCCTGACTTTC
NA	TRBV6-5	TRBJ2-7	TRBD2	CASRSGLASLEQYF	TGTGCCAGCAGATCGGGACTAGCTTCTCTCGAGCAGTACTTC
NA	TRBV24-1	TRBJ2-3	TRBD1	CATGQGFGDTQYF	TGTGCCACCGGACAGGGTTTTGGAGATACGCAGTATTTT
NA	TRBV18	TRBJ2-3	NA	CASSPLHQSTDTQYF	TGTGCCAGCTCACCTCTCCACCAGAGCACAGATACGCAGTATTTT
NA	TRBV4-1	TRBJ1-5	TRBD1	CASSQVFQGAQPQHF	TGCGCCAGCAGCCAAGTATTTCAGGGGGCTCAGCCCCAGCATTTT
NA	TRBV6-5	TRBJ1-1	TRBD1	CASRTGGARNTEAFF	TGTGCCAGTAGGACAGGGGGCGCGAGGAACACTGAAGCTTTCTTT
once	TRBV28	TRBJ1-2	NA	CASSFPDKFNYGYTF	TGTGCCAGCAGTTTCCCCGACAAATTCAACTATGGCTACACCTTC
NA	TRBV5-4	TRBJ2-7	TRBD2	CASSLPRLAGPYEQYF	TGTGCCAGCAGCTTGCCCAGACTAGCGGGCCCCTACGAGCAGTACTTC
once	TRBV4-2	TRBJ1-2	NA	CASSPPPGGYGYTF	TGTGCCAGCAGCCCCCCCCCGGGAGGTTATGGCTACACCTTC
once	TRBV10-3	TRBJ1-2	NA	CAISESAGFDGYTF	TGTGCCATCAGTGAGTCCGCAGGGTTTGATGGCTACACCTTC
NA	TRBV9	TRBJ2-3	TRBD2	CASGPTSGGATDTQYF	TGTGCCAGCGGACCTACTAGCGGGGGGGCCACAGATACGCAGTATTTT
NA	TRBV6-5	TRBJ2-7	NA	CASSLEGIISYEQYF	TGTGCCAGCAGCCTGGAGGGGATTATCTCCTACGAGCAGTACTTC
few	TRBV21-1	TRBJ1-5	NA	CASSKRDAGARPQHF	TGTGCCAGCAGCAAACGGGACGCAGGGGCCCGGCCCCAGCATTTT
NA	TRBV6-6	TRBJ2-6	TRBD1	CASGGQGAAGANVLTF	TGTGCCAGCGGGGGACAGGGGGCTGCTGGGGCCAACGTCCTGACTTTC
NA	TRBV3-1/TRBV3-2	TRBJ1-2	TRBD1	CASSQWTGFTF	TGTGCCAGCAGCCAATGGACAGGGTTCACCTTC